These T cell receptor beta chains were read from a single sample in a study of blood T cells in healthy people across ages. TCRdb processed the 5' RACE reads anew with MiXCR; each CDR3 protein has one entry. The profile covers 1.5 million or so distinct CDR3 sequences, with approximately 42% appearing a single time and more than 4% taken by the ten largest. Sequenced sample: blood. The receptors stem from a woman aged 18-29 years in good health. The CDR3 runs from the conserved cysteine through the conserved F or W.

v_gene: TRBV14
j_gene: NA
CDR3aa: CASSPGTMIYEQYF

v_gene: TRBV9
j_gene: TRBJ2-1
CDR3aa: CASSVVGLSNEQFF

v_gene: TRBV5-1
j_gene: TRBJ2-2
CDR3aa: CASSLDPNTGELFF

v_gene: TRBV29-1
j_gene: TRBJ2-3
CDR3aa: CSVETSGRLDTQYF

v_gene: TRBV12-3/TRBV12-4
j_gene: TRBJ2-7
CDR3aa: CASSRLAFSYEQYF

v_gene: TRBV20-1
j_gene: TRBJ2-5
CDR3aa: CSARPTQETQYF

v_gene: TRBV11-1
j_gene: TRBJ2-7
CDR3aa: CASSFRQTSYEQYF

v_gene: TRBV12-3/TRBV12-4
j_gene: TRBJ1-5
CDR3aa: CASSPRQANQPQHF

v_gene: TRBV7-9
j_gene: TRBJ1-2
CDR3aa: CASSFSGQEESYTF

v_gene: TRBV20-1
j_gene: TRBJ2-1
CDR3aa: CSARSLGLAGKNEQFF

v_gene: TRBV20-1
j_gene: TRBJ2-4
CDR3aa: CSARDAGQLELTKNIQYF

v_gene: TRBV20-1
j_gene: TRBJ2-7
CDR3aa: CSALEPREQYF

v_gene: TRBV2
j_gene: TRBJ2-3
CDR3aa: CAGRLAGSTDTQYF

v_gene: TRBV12-3/TRBV12-4
j_gene: TRBJ1-4
CDR3aa: CASRPQDFPSEKLFF

v_gene: TRBV4-3
j_gene: TRBJ1-1
CDR3aa: CASSQEGKYTEAFF

v_gene: TRBV20-1
j_gene: NA
CDR3aa: CSARGRPNYEQYF

v_gene: TRBV5-1
j_gene: TRBJ1-4
CDR3aa: CASSQQGAGTNEKLFF

v_gene: TRBV6-5
j_gene: TRBJ2-3
CDR3aa: CASRTVSTDTQYF